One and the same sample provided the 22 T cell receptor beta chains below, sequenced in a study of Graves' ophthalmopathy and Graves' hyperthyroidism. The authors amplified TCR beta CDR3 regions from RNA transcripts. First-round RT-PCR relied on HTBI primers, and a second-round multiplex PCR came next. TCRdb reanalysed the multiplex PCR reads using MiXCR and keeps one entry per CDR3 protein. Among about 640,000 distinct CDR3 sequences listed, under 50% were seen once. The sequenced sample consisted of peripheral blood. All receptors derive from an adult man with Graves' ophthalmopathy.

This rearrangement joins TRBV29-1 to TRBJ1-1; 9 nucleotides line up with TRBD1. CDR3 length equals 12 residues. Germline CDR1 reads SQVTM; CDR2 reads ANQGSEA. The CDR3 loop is CRAGTGRTEAFF. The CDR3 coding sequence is TGCAGAGCCGGGACAGGGAGAACTGAAGCTTTCTTT.

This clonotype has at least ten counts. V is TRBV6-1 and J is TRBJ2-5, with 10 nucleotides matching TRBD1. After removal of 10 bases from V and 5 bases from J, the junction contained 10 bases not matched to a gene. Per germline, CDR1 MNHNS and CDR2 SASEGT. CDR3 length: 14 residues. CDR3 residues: CATRRQGAHETQYF. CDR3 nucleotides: TGTGCCACAAGACGACAGGGGGCACATGAGACCCAGTACTTC.

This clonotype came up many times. CDR3 amino acids: CSAIQGVYTQPQHF. CDR3 DNA sequence: TGCAGTGCTATACAGGGGGTCTACACTCAGCCCCAGCATTTT. The chain links TRBV20-1 to TRBJ1-5; 8 bases line up with TRBD1. Germline-derived CDR1 and CDR2 are DFQATT and SNEGSKA (reference sequence). Germline trimming cut 4 bases from V and 6 bases from J; bases unmatched to any gene: 8. CDR3 length: 14 amino acids.

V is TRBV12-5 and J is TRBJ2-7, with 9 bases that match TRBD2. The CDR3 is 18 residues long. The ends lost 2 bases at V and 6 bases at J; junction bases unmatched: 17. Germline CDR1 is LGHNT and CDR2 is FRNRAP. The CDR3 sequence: CASGLPYNSGGRSCEQYF. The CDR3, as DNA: TGTGCTAGTGGTTTGCCATACAACAGCGGGGGGCGCAGCTGCGAGCAGTACTTC.

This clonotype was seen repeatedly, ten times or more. The CDR3 spells CAISESQLNSNQPQHF. As DNA, the CDR3 is TGTGCCATCAGTGAGTCGCAGCTTAATAGCAATCAGCCCCAGCATTTT. This chain connects TRBV10-3 to TRBJ1-5; unclear D gene. The V end was cut by 0 bases, the J end by 0 bases, with 9 bases between. Per germline, CDR1 ENHRY and CDR2 SYGVKD. This CDR3 region has 16 residues.

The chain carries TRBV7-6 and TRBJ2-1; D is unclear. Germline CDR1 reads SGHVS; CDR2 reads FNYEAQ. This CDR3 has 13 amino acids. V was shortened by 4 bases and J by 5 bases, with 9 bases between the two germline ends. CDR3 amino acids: CASSSGVDNEQFF. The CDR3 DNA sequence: TGTGCCAGCAGCTCCGGCGTCGACAATGAGCAGTTCTTC.

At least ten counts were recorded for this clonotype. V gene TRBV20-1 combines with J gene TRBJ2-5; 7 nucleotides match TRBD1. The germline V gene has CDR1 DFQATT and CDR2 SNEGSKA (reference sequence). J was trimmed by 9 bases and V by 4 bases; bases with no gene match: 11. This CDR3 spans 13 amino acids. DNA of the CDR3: TGCAGTGCTAATCGACAGGGCAGGGAGCCCCAGTACTTC. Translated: CSANRQGREPQYF.

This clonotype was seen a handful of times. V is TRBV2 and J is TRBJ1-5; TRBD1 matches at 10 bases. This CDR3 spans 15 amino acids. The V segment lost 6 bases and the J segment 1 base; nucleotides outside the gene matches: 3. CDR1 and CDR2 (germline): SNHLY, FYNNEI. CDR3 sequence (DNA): TGTGCCAGCAGCTTGACAGGGGGCAGCAATCAGCCCCAGCATTTT. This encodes CASSLTGGSNQPQHF.

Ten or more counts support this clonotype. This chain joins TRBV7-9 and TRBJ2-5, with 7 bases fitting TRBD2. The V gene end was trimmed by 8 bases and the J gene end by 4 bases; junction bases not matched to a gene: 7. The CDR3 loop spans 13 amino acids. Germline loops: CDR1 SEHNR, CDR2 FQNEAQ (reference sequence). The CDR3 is CASRGSGGETQYF. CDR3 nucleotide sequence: TGTGCCAGCCGCGGGAGTGGTGGAGAGACCCAGTACTTC.

CDR3 DNA: TGTGCCAGCAGATCGATCCAGACAGGAGTCCGCGCCGAGCAGTACTTC. The encoded protein is CASRSIQTGVRAEQYF. The rearrangement links TRBV6-2 or TRBV6-3 to TRBJ2-7; D might be TRBD1 (6 bases). Germline loops: CDR1 MNHEY, CDR2 SVGEGT. Trimming shortened V by 6 bases and J by 6 bases, and 24 bases separated the two germline ends. The CDR3 runs to 16 residues.

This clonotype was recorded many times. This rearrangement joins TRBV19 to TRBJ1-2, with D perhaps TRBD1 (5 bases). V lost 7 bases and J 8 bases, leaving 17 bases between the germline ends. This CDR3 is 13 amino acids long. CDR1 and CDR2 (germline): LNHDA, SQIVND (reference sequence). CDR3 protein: CASNPRQGAGYTF. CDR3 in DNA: TGTGCCAGTAACCCAAGGCAGGGTGCCGGCTACACCTTC.

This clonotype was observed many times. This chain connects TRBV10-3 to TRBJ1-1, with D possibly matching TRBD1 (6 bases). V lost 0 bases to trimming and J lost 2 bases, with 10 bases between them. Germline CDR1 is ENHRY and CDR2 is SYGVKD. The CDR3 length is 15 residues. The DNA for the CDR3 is TGTGCCATCAGTGAGTCCAGGGGAGGAAACACTGAAGCTTTCTTT. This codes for CAISESRGGNTEAFF.

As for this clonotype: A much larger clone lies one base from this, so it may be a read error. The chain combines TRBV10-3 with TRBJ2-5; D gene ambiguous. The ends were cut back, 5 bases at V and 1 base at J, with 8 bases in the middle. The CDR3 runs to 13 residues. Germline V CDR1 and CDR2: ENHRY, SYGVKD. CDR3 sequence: CAISFAPQETQYF. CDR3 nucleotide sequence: TGTGCCATCAGTTTTGCGCCCCAAGAGACCCAGTACTTC.

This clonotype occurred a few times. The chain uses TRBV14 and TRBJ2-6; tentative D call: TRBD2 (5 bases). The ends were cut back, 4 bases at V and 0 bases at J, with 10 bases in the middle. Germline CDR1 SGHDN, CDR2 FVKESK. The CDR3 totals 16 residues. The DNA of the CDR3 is TGTGCCAGCAGCCTACTAGTAGGCTCTGGGGCCAACGTCCTGACTTTC. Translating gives CASSLLVGSGANVLTF.

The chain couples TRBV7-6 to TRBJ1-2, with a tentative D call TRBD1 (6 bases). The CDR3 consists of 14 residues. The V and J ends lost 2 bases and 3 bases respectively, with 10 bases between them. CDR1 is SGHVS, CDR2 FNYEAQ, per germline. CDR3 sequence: CASSLSGADYGYTF. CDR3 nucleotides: TGTGCCAGCAGCTTATCAGGGGCAGACTATGGCTACACCTTC.

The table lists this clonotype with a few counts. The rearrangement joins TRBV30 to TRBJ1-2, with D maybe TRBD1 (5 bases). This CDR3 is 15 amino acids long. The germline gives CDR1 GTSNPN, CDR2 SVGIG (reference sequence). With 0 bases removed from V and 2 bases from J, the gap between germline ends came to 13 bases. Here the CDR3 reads CAWSVGAPWNYGYTF. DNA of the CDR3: TGTGCCTGGAGTGTAGGGGCACCCTGGAACTATGGCTACACCTTC.

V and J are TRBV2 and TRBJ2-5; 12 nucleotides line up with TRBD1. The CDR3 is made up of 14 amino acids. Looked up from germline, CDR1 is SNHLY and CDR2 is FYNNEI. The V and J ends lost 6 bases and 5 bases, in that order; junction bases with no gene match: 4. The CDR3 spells CASRGQGAWETQYF. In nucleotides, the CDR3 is TGTGCCAGCAGGGGACAGGGGGCATGGGAGACCCAGTACTTC.

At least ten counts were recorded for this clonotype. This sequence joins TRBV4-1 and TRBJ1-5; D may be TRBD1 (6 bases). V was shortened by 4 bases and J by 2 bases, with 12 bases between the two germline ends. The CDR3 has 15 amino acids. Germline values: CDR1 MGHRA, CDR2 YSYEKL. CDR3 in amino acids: CASSPNREGNQPQHF. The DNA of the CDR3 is TGCGCCAGCAGCCCAAACAGGGAGGGCAATCAGCCCCAGCATTTT.

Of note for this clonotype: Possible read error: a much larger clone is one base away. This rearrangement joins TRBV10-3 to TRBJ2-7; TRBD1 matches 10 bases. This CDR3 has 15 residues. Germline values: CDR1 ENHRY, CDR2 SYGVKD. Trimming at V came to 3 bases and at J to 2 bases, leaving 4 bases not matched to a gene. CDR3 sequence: CAISDTGQGPYEQYF. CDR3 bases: TGTGCCATCAGTGATACGGGACAGGGGCCCTACGAGCAGTACTTC.

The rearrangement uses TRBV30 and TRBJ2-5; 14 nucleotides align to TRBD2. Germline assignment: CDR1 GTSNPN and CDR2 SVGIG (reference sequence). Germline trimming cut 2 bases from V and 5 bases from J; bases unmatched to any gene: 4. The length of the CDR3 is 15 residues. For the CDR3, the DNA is TGTGCCTGGAGTACGGGACTAGCGGGAGTTGAGACCCAGTACTTC. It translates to CAWSTGLAGVETQYF.

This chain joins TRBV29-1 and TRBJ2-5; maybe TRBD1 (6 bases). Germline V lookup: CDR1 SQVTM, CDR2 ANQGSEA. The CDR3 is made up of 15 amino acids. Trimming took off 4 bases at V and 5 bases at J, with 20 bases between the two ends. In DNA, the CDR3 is TGCAGCGTTGGCCCCCACAGACAGGTTCGGGAGACCCAGTACTTC. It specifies CSVGPHRQVRETQYF.

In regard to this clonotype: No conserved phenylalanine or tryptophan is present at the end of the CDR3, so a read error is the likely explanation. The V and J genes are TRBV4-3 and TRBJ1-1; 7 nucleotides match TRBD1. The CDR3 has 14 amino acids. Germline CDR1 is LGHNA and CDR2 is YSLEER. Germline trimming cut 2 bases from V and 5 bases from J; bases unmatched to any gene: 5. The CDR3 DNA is TGCGCCAGCAGCCAAAGCAGGGGGATGACTGAAGCTTTCCTT. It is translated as CASSQSRGMTEAFL.